The table lists the clone carrying this T cell receptor (beta chain) with many counts. No antigen is known for it. Trimming left V 0 bases short and J 8 bases short, with 15 bases between. Per germline, CDR1 SGDLS and CDR2 YYNGEE. CDR3 length equals 15 residues. The sample originates from a study of CD8 T cells in ankylosing spondylitis. Study-level results: Disease-linked clones were reportedly significantly enriched in matched ankylosing spondylitis synovial fluid.

TCRdb independently ran MiXCR on the 5' RACE reads; one entry per CDR3 protein. This table holds 150,000 or so distinct CDR3 sequences, roughly 18% found once. Sequencing was done on a sample of blood, either unsorted or a sorted T cell fraction (not recorded which). This receptor was obtained from a male donor with ankylosing spondylitis or in good health (not recorded which). This rearrangement joins TRBV9 to TRBJ1-5; D gene uncertain. The CDR3 bases are TGTGCCAGCAGCGTAGCTGTTGGCAGCGAAGAGCCCCAGCATTTT. This codes for CASSVAVGSEEPQHF.